A selection of T cell receptor beta chains follows, all from one sample in a study of identifying expanded T cells in peripheral blood. Sequencing used immunoSEQ multiplex PCR; TCRdb keeps in-frame clones, though not all of them. This table has 100,000 or so clones, 75% to 90% appearing once. Sequenced sample: blood. Receptors were obtained from a person aged 18 to 75 in good health. CDR3s include the opening cysteine and the closing phenylalanine or tryptophan. A D gene is named only where the DNA matches it firmly. The size entry is marked missing in some rows and otherwise reads once, few, many or a size class.

d_gene: -
j_gene: TRBJ1-3
len: 15
v_gene: TRBV7-2
abundance: -
CDR3aa: CASSSDSASGNTIYF
CDR3nt: TGTGCCAGCAGCTCCGACAGCGCTTCTGGAAACACCATATATTTT

d_gene: -
j_gene: TRBJ1-6
len: 13
v_gene: TRBV15
abundance: -
CDR3aa: CATKTEYNSPLHF
CDR3nt: TGTGCCACCAAGACAGAGTATAATTCACCCCTCCACTTT

d_gene: -
j_gene: TRBJ2-7
len: 15
v_gene: TRBV9
abundance: -
CDR3aa: CASSVGLGETYEQYF
CDR3nt: TGTGCCAGCAGCGTAGGCCTTGGGGAGACCTACGAGCAGTATTTC

d_gene: -
j_gene: TRBJ2-7
len: 14
v_gene: TRBV7-3
abundance: -
CDR3aa: CASRNRQGGGEQYF
CDR3nt: TGTGCCAGCAGAAATCGGCAGGGAGGTGGCGAGCAGTACTTC

d_gene: -
j_gene: TRBJ1-1
len: 12
v_gene: TRBV29-1
abundance: -
CDR3aa: CSVTGLNTEAFF
CDR3nt: TGCAGCGTTACAGGGTTGAACACTGAAGCTTTCTTT

d_gene: TRBD1
j_gene: TRBJ1-1
len: 14
v_gene: TRBV28
abundance: -
CDR3aa: CASRGGQGNTEAFF
CDR3nt: TGTGCCAGCAGGGGGGGACAGGGGAACACTGAAGCTTTCTTT

d_gene: -
j_gene: TRBJ2-1
len: 14
v_gene: TRBV5-6
abundance: -
CDR3aa: CASSSWGGWDEQFF
CDR3nt: TGTGCCAGCAGCTCCTGGGGGGGCTGGGATGAGCAGTTCTTC

d_gene: -
j_gene: TRBJ1-2
len: 14
v_gene: TRBV6-4
abundance: -
CDR3aa: CASRDKGRGSGYTF
CDR3nt: TGTGCCAGCAGAGATAAGGGACGTGGCAGCGGCTACACCTTC

d_gene: -
j_gene: TRBJ1-2
len: 13
v_gene: TRBV29-1
abundance: -
CDR3aa: CSSLSGANYGYTF
CDR3nt: TGCAGTTCCCTGTCCGGGGCTAACTATGGCTACACCTTC

d_gene: -
j_gene: TRBJ2-3
len: 18
v_gene: TRBV30
abundance: -
CDR3aa: CAWSVKVWGGFRTDTQYF
CDR3nt: TGTGCCTGGAGTGTAAAAGTTTGGGGAGGATTCCGCACAGATACGCAGTATTTT

d_gene: -
j_gene: TRBJ1-2
len: 14
v_gene: TRBV25-1
abundance: -
CDR3aa: CASSERPENYGYTF
CDR3nt: TGTGCCAGCAGTGAAAGACCCGAGAACTATGGCTACACCTTC

d_gene: -
j_gene: TRBJ2-5
len: 17
v_gene: TRBV7-2
abundance: -
CDR3aa: CASSLAWGVRSQETQYF
CDR3nt: TGTGCCAGCAGCTTAGCGTGGGGGGTGCGCTCTCAAGAGACCCAGTACTTC

d_gene: -
j_gene: TRBJ1-2
len: 15
v_gene: TRBV6-1
abundance: -
CDR3aa: CASSEAPAGNYGYTF
CDR3nt: TGTGCCAGCAGTGAAGCCCCCGCAGGCAACTATGGCTACACCTTC

d_gene: -
j_gene: TRBJ1-2
len: 13
v_gene: TRBV18
abundance: few
CDR3aa: CASSPTVGYGYTF
CDR3nt: TGTGCCAGCTCACCCACCGTGGGTTATGGCTACACCTTC

d_gene: -
j_gene: TRBJ2-3
len: 13
v_gene: TRBV2
abundance: -
CDR3aa: CASNYRNTDTQYF
CDR3nt: TGTGCCAGCAATTACCGCAATACAGATACGCAGTATTTT

d_gene: TRBD1
j_gene: TRBJ1-6
len: 14
v_gene: TRBV9
abundance: -
CDR3aa: CASSRTGLNSPLHF
CDR3nt: TGTGCCAGCAGCCGGACAGGGCTTAATTCACCCCTCCACTTT

d_gene: TRBD2
j_gene: TRBJ2-7
len: 15
v_gene: TRBV10-3
abundance: -
CDR3aa: CAISAGTSGTSEQYF
CDR3nt: TGTGCCATCAGTGCCGGGACTAGCGGGACCTCAGAGCAGTACTTC

d_gene: -
j_gene: TRBJ2-1
len: 13
v_gene: TRBV6-5
abundance: -
CDR3aa: CASSYSGYNEQFF
CDR3nt: TGTGCCAGCAGTTATTCAGGGTACAATGAGCAGTTCTTC

d_gene: -
j_gene: TRBJ2-1
len: 18
v_gene: TRBV7-3
abundance: -
CDR3aa: CASSFGPKLSSIYNEQFF
CDR3nt: TGTGCCAGCAGCTTTGGCCCGAAACTTTCCTCCATTTACAATGAGCAGTTCTTC

d_gene: TRBD2
j_gene: TRBJ2-2
len: 15
v_gene: TRBV5-1
abundance: -
CDR3aa: CASSLVGGSTGELFF
CDR3nt: TGCGCCAGCAGCTTGGTGGGGGGGTCCACCGGGGAGCTGTTTTTT

d_gene: TRBD2
j_gene: TRBJ2-7
len: 15
v_gene: TRBV27
abundance: -
CDR3aa: CASSPPGLAEHEQYF
CDR3nt: TGTGCCAGCAGTCCCCCGGGACTAGCGGAGCACGAGCAGTACTTC

d_gene: -
j_gene: TRBJ2-2
len: 15
v_gene: TRBV5-1
abundance: -
CDR3aa: CASSLDGTNTGELFF
CDR3nt: TGCGCCAGCAGCTTGGACGGAACCAACACCGGGGAGCTGTTTTTT